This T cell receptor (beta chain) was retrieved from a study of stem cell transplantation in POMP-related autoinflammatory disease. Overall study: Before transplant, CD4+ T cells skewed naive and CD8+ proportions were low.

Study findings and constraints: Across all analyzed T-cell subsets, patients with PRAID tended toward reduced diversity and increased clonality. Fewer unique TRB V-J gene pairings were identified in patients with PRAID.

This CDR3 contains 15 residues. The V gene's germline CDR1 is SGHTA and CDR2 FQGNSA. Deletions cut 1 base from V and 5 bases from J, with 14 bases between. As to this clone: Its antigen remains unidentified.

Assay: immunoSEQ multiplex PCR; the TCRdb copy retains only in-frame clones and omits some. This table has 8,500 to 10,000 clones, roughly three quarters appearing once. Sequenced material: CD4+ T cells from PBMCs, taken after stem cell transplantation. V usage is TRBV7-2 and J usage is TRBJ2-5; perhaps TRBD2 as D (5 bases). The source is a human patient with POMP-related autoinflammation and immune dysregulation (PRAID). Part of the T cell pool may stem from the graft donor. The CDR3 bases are TGTGCCAGCAGCTTAGTACAACTAGACTGGGAGACCCAGTACTTC. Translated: CASSLVQLDWETQYF.